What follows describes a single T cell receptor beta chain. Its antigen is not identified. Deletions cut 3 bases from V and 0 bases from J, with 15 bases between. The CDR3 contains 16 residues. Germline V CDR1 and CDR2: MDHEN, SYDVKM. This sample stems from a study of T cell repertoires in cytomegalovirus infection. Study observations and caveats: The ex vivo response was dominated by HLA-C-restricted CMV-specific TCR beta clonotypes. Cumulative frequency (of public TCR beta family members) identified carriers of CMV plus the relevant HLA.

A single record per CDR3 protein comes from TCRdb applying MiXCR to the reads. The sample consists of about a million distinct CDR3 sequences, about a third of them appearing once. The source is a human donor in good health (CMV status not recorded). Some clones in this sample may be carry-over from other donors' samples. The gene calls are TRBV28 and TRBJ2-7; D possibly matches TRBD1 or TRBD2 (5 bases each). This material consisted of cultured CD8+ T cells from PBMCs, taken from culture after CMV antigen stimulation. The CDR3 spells CASSFRDGASSYEQYV. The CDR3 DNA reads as TGTGCCAGCAGTTTTAGGGACGGAGCATCCTCCTACGAGCAGTACGTC.